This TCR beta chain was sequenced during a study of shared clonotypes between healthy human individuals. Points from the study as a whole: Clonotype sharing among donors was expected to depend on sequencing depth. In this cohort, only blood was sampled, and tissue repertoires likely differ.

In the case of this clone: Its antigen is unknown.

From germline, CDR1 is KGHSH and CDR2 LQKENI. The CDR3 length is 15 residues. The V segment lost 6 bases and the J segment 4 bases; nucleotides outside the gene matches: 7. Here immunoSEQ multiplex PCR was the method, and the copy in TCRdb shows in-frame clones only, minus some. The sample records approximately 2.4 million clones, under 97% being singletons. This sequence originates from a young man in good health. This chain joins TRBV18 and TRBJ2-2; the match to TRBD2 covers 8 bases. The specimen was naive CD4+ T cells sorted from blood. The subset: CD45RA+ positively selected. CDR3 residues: CASSLGLASTGELFF. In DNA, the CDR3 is TGTGCCAGCTCGCTTGGACTAGCTTCCACCGGGGAGCTGTTTTTT. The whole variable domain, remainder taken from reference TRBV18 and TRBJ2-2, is NAGVMQNPRHLVRRRGQEARLRCSPMKGHSHVYWYRQLPEEGLKFMVYLQKENIIDESGMPKERFSAEFPKEGPSILRIQQVVRGDSAAYFCASSLGLASTGELFFGEGSRLTVL.